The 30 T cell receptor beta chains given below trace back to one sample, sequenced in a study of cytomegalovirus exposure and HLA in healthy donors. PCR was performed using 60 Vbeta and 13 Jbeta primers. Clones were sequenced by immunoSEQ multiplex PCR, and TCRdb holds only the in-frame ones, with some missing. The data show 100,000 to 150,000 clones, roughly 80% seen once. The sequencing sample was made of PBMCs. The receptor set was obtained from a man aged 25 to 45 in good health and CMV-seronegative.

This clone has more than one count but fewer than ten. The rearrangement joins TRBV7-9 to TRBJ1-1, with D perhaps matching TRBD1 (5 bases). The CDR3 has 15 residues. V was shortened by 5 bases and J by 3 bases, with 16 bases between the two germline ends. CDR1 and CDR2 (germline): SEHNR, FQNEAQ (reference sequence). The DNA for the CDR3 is TGTGCCAGCAGCCACGACAATGGGGCCTACACTGAAGCTTTCTTT. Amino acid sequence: CASSHDNGAYTEAFF.

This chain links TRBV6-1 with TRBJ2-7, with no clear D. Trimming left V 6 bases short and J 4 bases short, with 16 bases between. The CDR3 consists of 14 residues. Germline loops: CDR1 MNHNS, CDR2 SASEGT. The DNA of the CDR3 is TGTGCCAGCAGCTTAACACCATTTGAATACGAGCAGTACTTC. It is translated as CASSLTPFEYEQYF.

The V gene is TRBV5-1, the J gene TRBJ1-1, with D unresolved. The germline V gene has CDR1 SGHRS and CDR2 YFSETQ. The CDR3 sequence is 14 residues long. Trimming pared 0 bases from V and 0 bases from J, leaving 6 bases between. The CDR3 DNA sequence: TGCGCCAGCAGCTTGGAACCGGTGAACACTGAAGCTTTCTTT. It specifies CASSLEPVNTEAFF.

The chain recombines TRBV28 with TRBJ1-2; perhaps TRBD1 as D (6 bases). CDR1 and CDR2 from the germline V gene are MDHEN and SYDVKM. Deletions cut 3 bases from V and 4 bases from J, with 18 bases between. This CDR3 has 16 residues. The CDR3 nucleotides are TGTGCCAGCAGTTTCAGTTGGTCAGGGGCCGGCTATGGCTACACCTTC. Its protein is CASSFSWSGAGYGYTF.

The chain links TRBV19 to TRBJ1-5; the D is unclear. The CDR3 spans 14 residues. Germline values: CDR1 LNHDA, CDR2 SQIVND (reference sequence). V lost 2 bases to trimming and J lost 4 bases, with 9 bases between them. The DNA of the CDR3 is TGTGCCAGTAGTATAATCCCAGATAATCAGCCCCAGCATTTT. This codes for CASSIIPDNQPQHF.

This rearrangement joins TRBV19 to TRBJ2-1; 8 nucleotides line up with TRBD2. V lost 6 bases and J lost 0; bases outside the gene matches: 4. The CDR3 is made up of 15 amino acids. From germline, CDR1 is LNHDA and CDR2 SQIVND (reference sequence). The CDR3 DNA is TGTGCCAGTAGGCGAGCGGGGGCCTCCTACAATGAGCAGTTCTTC. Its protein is CASRRAGASYNEQFF.

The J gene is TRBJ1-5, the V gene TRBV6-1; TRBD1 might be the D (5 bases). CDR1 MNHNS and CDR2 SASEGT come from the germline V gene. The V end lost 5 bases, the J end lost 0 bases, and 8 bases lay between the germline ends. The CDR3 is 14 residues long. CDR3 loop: CASSPRDSNQPQHF. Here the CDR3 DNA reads TGTGCCAGCAGTCCCAGGGATAGCAATCAGCCCCAGCATTTT.

This CDR3 is CASSLDPRALQGRSGYEQYF. As DNA, the CDR3 is TGCGCCAGCAGCTTGGATCCTCGGGCGCTACAGGGGCGGTCAGGCTACGAGCAGTACTTC. V gene TRBV5-1 combines with J gene TRBJ2-7; 7 positions agree with TRBD1. V lost 0 bases, J lost 3 bases, and 21 bases stayed unmatched. This CDR3 has 20 amino acids. CDR1 and CDR2 (germline): SGHRS, YFSETQ. Using reference TRBV5-1 and TRBJ2-7 for the parts outside the CDR3, the full variable domain is KAGVTQTPRYLIKTRGQQVTLSCSPISGHRSVSWYQQTPGQGLQFLFEYFSETQRNKGNFPGRFSGRQFSNSRSEMNVSTLELGDSALYLCASSLDPRALQGRSGYEQYFGPGTRLTVT.

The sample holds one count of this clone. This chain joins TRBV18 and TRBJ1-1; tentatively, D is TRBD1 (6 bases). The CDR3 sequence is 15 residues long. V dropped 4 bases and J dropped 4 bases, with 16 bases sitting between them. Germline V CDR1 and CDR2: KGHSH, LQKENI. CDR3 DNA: TGTGCCAGCTCACGGGAACAGGGCGGAGGCACTGAAGCTTTCTTT. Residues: CASSREQGGGTEAFF. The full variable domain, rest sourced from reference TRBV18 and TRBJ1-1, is NAGVMQNPRHLVRRRGQEARLRCSPMKGHSHVYWYRQLPEEGLKFMVYLQKENIIDESGMPKERFSAEFPKEGPSILRIQQVVRGDSAAYFCASSREQGGGTEAFFGQGTRLTVV.

CDR3: CSAGTGLGYEQYF. The CDR3 DNA reads as TGCAGCGCAGGGACAGGGTTAGGCTACGAGCAGTACTTC. This sequence joins TRBV29-1 and TRBJ2-7, with TRBD1 identical over 9 bases. This CDR3 contains 13 residues. J was trimmed by 3 bases and V by 7 bases; bases with no gene match: 7. Per the germline V gene, CDR1 is SQVTM and CDR2 is ANQGSEA.

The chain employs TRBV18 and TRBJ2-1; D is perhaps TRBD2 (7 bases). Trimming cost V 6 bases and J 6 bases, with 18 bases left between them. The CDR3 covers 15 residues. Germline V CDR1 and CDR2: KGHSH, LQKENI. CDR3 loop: CASSLGGARSNEQFF. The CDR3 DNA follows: TGTGCCAGCTCCCTGGGGGGGGCGAGGAGCAATGAGCAGTTCTTC.

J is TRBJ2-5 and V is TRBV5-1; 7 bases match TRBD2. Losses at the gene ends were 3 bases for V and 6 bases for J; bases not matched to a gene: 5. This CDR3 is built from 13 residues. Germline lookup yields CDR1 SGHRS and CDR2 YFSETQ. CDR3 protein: CASSSLALKTQYF. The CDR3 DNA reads TGCGCCAGCAGCTCACTAGCGTTGAAGACCCAGTACTTC.

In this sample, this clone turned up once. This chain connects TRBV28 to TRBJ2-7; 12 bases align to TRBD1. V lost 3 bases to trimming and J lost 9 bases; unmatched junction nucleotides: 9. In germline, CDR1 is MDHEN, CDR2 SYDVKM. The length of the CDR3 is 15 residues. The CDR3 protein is CASSLGGQGAGGQYF. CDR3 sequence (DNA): TGTGCCAGCAGTTTGGGGGGACAGGGGGCTGGTGGGCAGTACTTC.

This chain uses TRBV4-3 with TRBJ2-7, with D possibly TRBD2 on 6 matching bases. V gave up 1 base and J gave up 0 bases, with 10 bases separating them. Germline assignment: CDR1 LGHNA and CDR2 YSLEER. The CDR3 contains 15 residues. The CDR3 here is CASSQGGGSSYEQYF. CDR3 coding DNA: TGCGCCAGCAGCCAAGGTGGGGGGAGCTCCTACGAGCAGTACTTC.

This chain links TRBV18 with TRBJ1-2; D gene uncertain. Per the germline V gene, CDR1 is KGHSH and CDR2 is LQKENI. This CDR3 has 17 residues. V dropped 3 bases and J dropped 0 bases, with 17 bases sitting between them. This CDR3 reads CASSPYEFPPSNYGYTF. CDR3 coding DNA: TGTGCCAGCTCACCCTATGAGTTCCCGCCTTCTAACTATGGCTACACCTTC.

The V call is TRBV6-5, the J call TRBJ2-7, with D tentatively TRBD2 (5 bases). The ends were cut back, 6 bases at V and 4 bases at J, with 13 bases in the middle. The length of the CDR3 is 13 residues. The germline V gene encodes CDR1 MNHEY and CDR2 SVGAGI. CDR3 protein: CASSLGRGYEQYF. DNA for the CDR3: TGTGCCAGCAGCCTAGGAAGAGGGTACGAGCAGTACTTC.

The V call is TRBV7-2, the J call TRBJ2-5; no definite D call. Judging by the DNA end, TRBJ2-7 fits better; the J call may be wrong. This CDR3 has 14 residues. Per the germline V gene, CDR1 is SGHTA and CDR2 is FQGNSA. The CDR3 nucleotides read TGTGCCAGCAGCTTAGGTGTCGGTATCTACGAGCAGTACTTC. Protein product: CASSLGVGIYEQYF.

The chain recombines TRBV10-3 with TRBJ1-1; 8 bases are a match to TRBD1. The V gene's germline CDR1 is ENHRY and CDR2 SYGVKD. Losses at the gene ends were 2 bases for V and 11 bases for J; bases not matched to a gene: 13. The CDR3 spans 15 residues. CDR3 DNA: TGTGCCATCAGTGAGACGGATGGGACAGGCGCAGGGGCTTTCTTT. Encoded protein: CAISETDGTGAGAFF.

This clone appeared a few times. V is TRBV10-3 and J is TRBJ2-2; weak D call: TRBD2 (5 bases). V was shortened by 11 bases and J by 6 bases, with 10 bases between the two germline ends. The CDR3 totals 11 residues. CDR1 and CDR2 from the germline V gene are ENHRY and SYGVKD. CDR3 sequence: CASVDSGELFF. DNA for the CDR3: TGTGCCTCGGTGGACTCCGGGGAGCTGTTTTTT.

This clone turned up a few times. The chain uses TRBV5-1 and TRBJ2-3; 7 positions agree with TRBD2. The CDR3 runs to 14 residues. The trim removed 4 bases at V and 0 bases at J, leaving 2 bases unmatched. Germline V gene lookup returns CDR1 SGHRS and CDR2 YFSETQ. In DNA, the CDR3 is TGCGCCAGCAGCATTAGCGGGAGCACAGATACGCAGTATTTT. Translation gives CASSISGSTDTQYF.

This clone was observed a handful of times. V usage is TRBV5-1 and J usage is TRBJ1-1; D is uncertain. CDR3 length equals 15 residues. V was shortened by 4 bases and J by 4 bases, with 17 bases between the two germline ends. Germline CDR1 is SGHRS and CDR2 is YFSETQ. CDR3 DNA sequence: TGCGCCAGCAGCCGCCTGGGCGTGGGAGGCACTGAAGCTTTCTTT. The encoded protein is CASSRLGVGGTEAFF.

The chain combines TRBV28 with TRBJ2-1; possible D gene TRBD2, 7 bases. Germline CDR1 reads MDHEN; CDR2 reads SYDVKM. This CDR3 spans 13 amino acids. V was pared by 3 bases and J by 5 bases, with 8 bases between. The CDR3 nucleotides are TGTGCCAGCAGTTTGGGGGGGCACAATGAGCAGTTCTTC. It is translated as CASSLGGHNEQFF. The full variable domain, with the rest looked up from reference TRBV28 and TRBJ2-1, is DVKVTQSSRYLVKRTGEKVFLECVQDMDHENMFWYRQDPGLGLRLIYFSYDVKMKEKGDIPEGYSVSREKKERFSLILESASTNQTSMYLCASSLGGHNEQFFGPGTRLTVL.

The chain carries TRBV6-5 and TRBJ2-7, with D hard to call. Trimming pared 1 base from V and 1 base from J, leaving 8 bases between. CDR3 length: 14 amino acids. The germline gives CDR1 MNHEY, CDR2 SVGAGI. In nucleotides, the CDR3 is TGTGCCAGCAGTTACTACCAGAATTCCTACGAGCAGTACTTC. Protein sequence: CASSYYQNSYEQYF.

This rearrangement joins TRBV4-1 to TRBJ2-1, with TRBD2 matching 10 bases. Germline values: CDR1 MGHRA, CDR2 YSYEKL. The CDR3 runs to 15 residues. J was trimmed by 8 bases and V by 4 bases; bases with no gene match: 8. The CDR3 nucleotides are TGCGCCAGCAGCCCAAGCGGGGGGGCCGTATATGAGCAGTTCTTC. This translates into CASSPSGGAVYEQFF.

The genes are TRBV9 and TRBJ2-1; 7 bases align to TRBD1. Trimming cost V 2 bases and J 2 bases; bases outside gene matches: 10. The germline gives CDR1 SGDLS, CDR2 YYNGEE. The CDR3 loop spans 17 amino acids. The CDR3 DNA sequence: TGTGCCAGCAGCGTGTCGACCAGGGGGATTACCTACAATGAGCAGTTCTTC. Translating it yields CASSVSTRGITYNEQFF.

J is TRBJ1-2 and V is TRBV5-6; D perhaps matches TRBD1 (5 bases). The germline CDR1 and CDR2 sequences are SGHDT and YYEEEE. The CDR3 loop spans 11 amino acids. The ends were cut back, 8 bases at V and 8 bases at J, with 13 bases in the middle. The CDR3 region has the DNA TGTGCCAGTACAAGGGACTCCGGCTACACCTTC. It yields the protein CASTRDSGYTF.

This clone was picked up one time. The CDR3 reads CASSFGSSTEAFF. The CDR3 region has the DNA TGTGCCAGCAGTTTCGGGAGTTCCACTGAAGCTTTCTTT. The rearrangement joins TRBV27 to TRBJ1-1; D unclear. V was clipped by 3 bases and J by 4 bases, with 9 bases between them. CDR1 and CDR2 from the germline V gene are MNHEY and SMNVEV (reference sequence). The CDR3 length is 13 residues.

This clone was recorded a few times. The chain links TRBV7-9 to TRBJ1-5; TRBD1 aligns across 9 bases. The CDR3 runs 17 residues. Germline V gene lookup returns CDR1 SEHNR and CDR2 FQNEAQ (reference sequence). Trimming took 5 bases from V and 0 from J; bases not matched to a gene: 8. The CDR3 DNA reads TGTGCCAGCAGCCCGGACAGGGGCATTTATAGCAATCAGCCCCAGCATTTT. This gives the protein CASSPDRGIYSNQPQHF.

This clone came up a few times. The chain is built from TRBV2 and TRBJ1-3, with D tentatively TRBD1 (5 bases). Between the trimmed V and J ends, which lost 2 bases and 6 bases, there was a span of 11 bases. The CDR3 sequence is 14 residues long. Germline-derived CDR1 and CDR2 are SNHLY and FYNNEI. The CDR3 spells CASSEPRGENTIYF. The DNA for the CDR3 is TGTGCCAGCAGTGAACCCCGGGGGGAAAACACCATATATTTT.

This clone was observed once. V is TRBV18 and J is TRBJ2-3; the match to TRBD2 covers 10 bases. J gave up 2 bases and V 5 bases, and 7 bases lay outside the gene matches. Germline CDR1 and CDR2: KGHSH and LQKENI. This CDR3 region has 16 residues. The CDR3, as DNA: TGTGCCAGCTCAAGCCTTAGCGGGGGGAACACAGATACGCAGTATTTT. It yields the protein CASSSLSGGNTDTQYF.